This T cell receptor beta chain stems from a study of shared clonotypes between healthy human individuals. Assay: immunoSEQ multiplex PCR; the TCRdb copy retains only in-frame clones and omits some. Seen here are about 2,500,000 clones, more than 80% observed once, and the top ten hold 0.14%. The CDR3 runs 17 residues. In germline, CDR1 is MNHNS, CDR2 SASEGT. The germline V and J ends were trimmed by 2 bases and 7 bases, with 20 bases remaining between them. V gene TRBV6-1 combines with J gene TRBJ1-4; D is ambiguous. The sample consisted of naive CD4+ T cells sorted from blood. Indicated subset: CD45RA+ positively selected. The TCR was taken from a man aged 18 to 29 in good health. The CDR3 DNA is TGTGCCAGCAGTGAAACTTTTTCTTCCGGGGTGACTGAAAAACTGTTTTTT. Its translation: CASSETFSSGVTEKLFF.